The T cell receptor (beta chain) described here comes from a study of regulatory T cells in long-lasting Graves disease. The CDR3 contains 18 residues. V lost 4 bases, J lost 0 bases, and 12 bases stayed unmatched. Germline lookup yields CDR1 DFQATT and CDR2 SNEGSKA (reference sequence). Notes on the study in general: Persistent disease exhibited a predilection for TRBV28, TRBJ1-2 and TRBJ2-5.

In regard to this clonotype: Its matching antigen is unknown.

The time point: persistent/refractory GD, antithyroid drugs over 5 years with positive TRAb. PBMCs were the source of the RNA used for TCR sequencing. The authors drew patients from an endocrinology department in Xi'an, China. With iRepertoire HTBI primers and Arm-PCR of CDR3 regions, TCR beta libraries were built. TCRdb re-analysed the multiplex PCR reads in MiXCR, keeping a single row per CDR3 protein. The profile covers more than 650,000 distinct CDR3 sequences, with about 32% appearing a single time and 35% to 55% taken by the ten largest. Source: peripheral blood mononuclear cells (PBMCs), taken when the disease was refractory, from a patient treated with antithyroid drugs. The receptor was isolated from a female donor with Graves disease. This chain links TRBV20-1 with TRBJ2-3; 11 bases agree with TRBD2. Here the CDR3 reads CSATPGTSGVMSTDTQYF. CDR3 DNA: TGCAGTGCTACACCCGGGACTAGCGGAGTGATGAGCACAGATACGCAGTATTTT.